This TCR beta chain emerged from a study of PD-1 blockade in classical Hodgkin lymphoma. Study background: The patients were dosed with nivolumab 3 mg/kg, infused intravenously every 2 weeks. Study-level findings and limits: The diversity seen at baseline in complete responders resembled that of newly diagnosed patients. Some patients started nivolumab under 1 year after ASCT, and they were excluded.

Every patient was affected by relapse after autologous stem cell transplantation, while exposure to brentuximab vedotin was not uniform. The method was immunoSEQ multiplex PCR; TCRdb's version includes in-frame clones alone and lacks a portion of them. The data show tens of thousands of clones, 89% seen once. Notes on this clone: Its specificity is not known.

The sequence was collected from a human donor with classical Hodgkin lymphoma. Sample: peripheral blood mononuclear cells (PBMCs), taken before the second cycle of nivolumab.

CDR3 nucleotide sequence: TGTGCCAGCAGCCCCTACAGGGGACCCTACGAGCAGTACTTC. Translation: CASSPYRGPYEQYF. The V gene is TRBV7-6, the J gene TRBJ2-7; 7 nucleotides line up with TRBD1. This CDR3 is built from 14 residues. Germline V lookup: CDR1 SGHVS, CDR2 FNYEAQ. The ends lost 5 bases at V and 2 bases at J; junction bases unmatched: 6. Combining the CDR3 with reference TRBV7-6 and TRBJ2-7 gives the whole variable domain GAGVSQSPRYKVTKRGQDVALRCDPISGHVSLYWYRQALGQGPEFLTYFNYEAQQDKSGLPNDRFSAERPEGSISTLTIQRTEQRDSAMYRCASSPYRGPYEQYFGPGTRLTVT.